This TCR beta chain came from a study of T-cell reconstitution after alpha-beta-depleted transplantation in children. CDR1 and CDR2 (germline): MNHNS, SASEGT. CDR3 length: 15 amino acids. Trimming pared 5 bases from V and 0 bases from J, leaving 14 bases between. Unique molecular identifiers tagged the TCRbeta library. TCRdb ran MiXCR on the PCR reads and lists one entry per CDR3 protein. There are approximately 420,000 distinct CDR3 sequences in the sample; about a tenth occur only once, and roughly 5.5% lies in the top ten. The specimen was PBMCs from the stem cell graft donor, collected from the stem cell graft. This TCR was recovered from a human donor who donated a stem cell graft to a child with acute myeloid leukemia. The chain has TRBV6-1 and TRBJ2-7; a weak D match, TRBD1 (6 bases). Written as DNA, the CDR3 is TGTGCCAGCAGTCCGAGGGACACCAGCTCCTACGAGCAGTACGTC. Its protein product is CASSPRDTSSYEQYV.